This TCR beta chain was identified in a study of early T cells in non-severe SARS-CoV-2 infection. For the study at large: Bulk RNA from unsorted whole blood was sequenced; chains were unpaired.

Separate cDNA molecules each had unique molecular identifiers attached to them. One entry per CDR3 protein results from TCRdb running MiXCR on the 5' RACE reads. The data contain tens of thousands of distinct CDR3 sequences, about 4% of them seen just once; the ten biggest clones take up 3.5% to 5%. Overall study findings and caveats: Anti-spike CD8 responses were favored by VDJdb matching, which missed private and CD4 specificities.

This clonotype was seen a few times. Its matching antigen is unknown. This sequence was found in an adult who was a healthcare worker with PCR-confirmed SARS-CoV-2 infection or an uninfected control (not recorded which). The sequenced sample was whole blood.

CDR3 amino acids: CSVEGGVRAFF. The CDR3 bases are TGCAGCGTTGAAGGGGGGGTTCGAGCTTTCTTT. The rearrangement uses TRBV29-1 and TRBJ1-1; D may be TRBD1 (5 bases). This CDR3 contains 11 residues. Trimming took 1 base from V and 10 from J, leaving 10 bases between them. Per germline, CDR1 SQVTM and CDR2 ANQGSEA.